The 21 T cell receptor beta chains presented below share a single source sample, sequenced in a study of T cells in Graves' hyperthyroidism and ophthalmopathy. Amplified TCR beta CDR3 regions derived from RNA transcripts. HTBI primers were used for first-round RT-PCR of the TCR CDR3. TCRdb re-derived calls from the multiplex PCR reads in MiXCR, one entry per CDR3 protein. The data show about 710,000 distinct CDR3 sequences, about a sixth seen once. Sequencing was performed on blood. Receptors were obtained from a young man with Graves' hyperthyroidism.

Of note for this clonotype: The conserved final phenylalanine or tryptophan is absent from the CDR3, which likely points to a read error. CDR3 in DNA: TGTGCCACCAGCAGTCCTGGGACGCGCTCCTACAATGAGCAGTTCTCC. Translated, it gives CATSSPGTRSYNEQFS. This sequence joins TRBV15 and TRBJ2-1; either TRBD1 or TRBD2 may fit D (5 bases each). Trimming took 3 bases from V and 0 from J, leaving 12 bases between them. This CDR3 is 16 amino acids long. Germline CDR1 is LNHNV and CDR2 is YYDKDF (reference sequence).

About this clonotype: Just one base apart from a much larger clone, this may be a read error. V and J are TRBV9 and TRBJ1-1; D is unresolved. Germline CDR1 and CDR2: SGDLS and YYNGEE. The CDR3 has 12 residues. In DNA form, the CDR3 reads TGTGCCAGCAGAGTAGGCCGAGGAGAAGCTTTCTTT. This sequence encodes CASRVGRGEAFF.

The chain couples TRBV5-1 to TRBJ2-2; 7 bases match TRBD1. The CDR3 spans 15 residues. V was pared by 5 bases and J by 7 bases, with 11 bases of the junction left unmatched. In germline, CDR1 is SGHRS, CDR2 YFSETQ. CDR3 amino acids: CASSSIPQGIGELFF. In DNA form, the CDR3 reads TGCGCCAGCAGTTCCATACCACAGGGGATCGGGGAGCTGTTTTTT.

The table lists this clonotype with a few counts. The chain combines TRBV18 with TRBJ2-2; D not resolved. Trimming removed 1 base at V and 1 base at J, with 13 bases between. This CDR3 is built from 17 residues. CDR1 is KGHSH and CDR2 is LQKENI in the germline V gene. The CDR3 loop reads CASSPLTTQMNTGELFF. CDR3 DNA: TGTGCCAGCTCACCACTCACTACCCAGATGAACACCGGGGAGCTGTTTTTT. The full variable domain, with the rest looked up from reference TRBV18 and TRBJ2-2, is NAGVMQNPRHLVRRRGQEARLRCSPMKGHSHVYWYRQLPEEGLKFMVYLQKENIIDESGMPKERFSAEFPKEGPSILRIQQVVRGDSAAYFCASSPLTTQMNTGELFFGEGSRLTVL.

This clonotype was counted only a few times. This chain connects TRBV19 to TRBJ1-1; D gene unclear. Germline CDR1 reads LNHDA; CDR2 reads SQIVND (reference sequence). The CDR3 has 16 residues. The ends were cut back, 5 bases at V and 7 bases at J, with 23 bases in the middle. The CDR3 DNA reads as TGTGCCAGTAGTCCTAGGGCGCCGGACCGGCACATTGAAGCTTTCTTT. It is translated as CASSPRAPDRHIEAFF.

The chain joins TRBV19 to TRBJ2-2, with 8 nucleotides matching TRBD1. The CDR3 runs 19 residues. Germline CDR1 reads LNHDA; CDR2 reads SQIVND (reference sequence). J gave up 2 bases and V 1 base, and 12 bases lay outside the gene matches. The CDR3 nucleotides are TGTGCCAGTAGTATAGCCCCGAGCAGGGGGCGACTAAACACCGGGGAGCTGTTTTTT. Translated, it gives CASSIAPSRGRLNTGELFF.

J is TRBJ2-7 and V is TRBV20-1; 12 nucleotides agree with TRBD2. This CDR3 is built from 15 residues. CDR1 is DFQATT, CDR2 SNEGSKA, per germline (reference sequence). The junction had 8 bases not matched to a gene; V was cut back by 5 bases and J by 3 bases. The CDR3 DNA sequence: TGCAGTGCTTCAAGAGGACTAGCGGGATTCTACGAGCAGTACTTC. It codes for CSASRGLAGFYEQYF.

This clonotype was observed a handful of times. This chain connects TRBV28 to TRBJ1-2; tentative D call: TRBD1 (6 bases). The V end lost 6 bases, the J end lost 0 bases, and 11 bases lay between the germline ends. The CDR3 totals 14 residues. Germline CDR1 MDHEN, CDR2 SYDVKM. The CDR3 bases are TGTGCCAGCAGAAGGGGGTGGACTAACTATGGCTACACCTTC. Protein product: CASRRGWTNYGYTF.

This clonotype was seen repeatedly, ten times or more. J is TRBJ2-3 and V is TRBV30, with D possibly TRBD1 on 6 matching bases. V lost 0 bases and J lost 1, with 8 bases in between. The V gene's germline CDR1 is GTSNPN and CDR2 SVGIG (reference sequence). This CDR3 is 14 amino acids long. This CDR3 is CAWSVSGGTDTQYF. The DNA for the CDR3 is TGTGCCTGGAGTGTATCAGGGGGCACAGATACGCAGTATTTT.

This clonotype occurred many times. At one end the junction does not follow the germline gene, possibly because of a read error. This chain uses TRBV5-1 with TRBJ1-5; D is ambiguous. CDR3 length equals 14 residues. From germline, CDR1 is SGHRS and CDR2 YFSETQ. This CDR3 reads CASSLGSSNQPQHF. CDR3 DNA: TGTGCCAGCAGTTTAGGGAGTAGCAATCAGCCCCAGCATTTT.

This chain uses TRBV19 with TRBJ2-1; D could derive from TRBD1 or TRBD2 (6 bases each). The V end was cut by 1 base, the J end by 6 bases, with 10 bases between. This CDR3 region has 14 residues. Germline lookup yields CDR1 LNHDA and CDR2 SQIVND (reference sequence). The CDR3 sequence: CASSIVRGGNEQFF. CDR3 bases: TGTGCCAGTAGTATAGTCAGGGGAGGCAATGAGCAGTTCTTC.

The chain has TRBV20-1 and TRBJ2-6; D not certain. Germline values: CDR1 DFQATT, CDR2 SNEGSKA (reference sequence). This CDR3 is 15 amino acids long. Deletions cut 0 bases from V and 0 bases from J, with 6 bases between. CDR3 DNA sequence: TGCAGTGCTAGAGATAAGCCCTCTGGGGCCAACGTCCTGACTTTC. It encodes CSARDKPSGANVLTF.

Note on this clonotype: A much bigger clone sits one base away, suggesting this may be a read error. V is TRBV28 and J is TRBJ2-1; a possible D gene is TRBD2 (6 bases). There are 11 residues in the CDR3. Trimming left V 7 bases short and J 11 bases short, with 12 bases between. Germline V lookup: CDR1 MDHEN, CDR2 SYDVKM. The CDR3 loop reads CASNWRGQQFF. CDR3 DNA sequence: TGTGCCAGCAATTGGAGGGGTCAGCAGTTCTTC.

The CDR3 DNA reads as TGTGCCAGCAGAGACAGGGGGCCGGGGACTGAAGCTTTCTTT. Encoded protein: CASRDRGPGTEAFF. V gene TRBV28 combines with J gene TRBJ1-1; 10 bases map to TRBD1. In germline, CDR1 is MDHEN, CDR2 SYDVKM. The CDR3 runs 14 residues. Trimming took 6 bases from V and 5 from J; bases not matched to a gene: 6.

This clonotype was observed a few times. This rearrangement joins TRBV28 to TRBJ1-3, with a tentative D call TRBD1 (5 bases). V gave up 2 bases and J gave up 5 bases, with 7 bases separating them. The germline gives CDR1 MDHEN, CDR2 SYDVKM. The CDR3 has 13 amino acids. CDR3 loop: CASSLKGRNTIYF. The CDR3 coding sequence is TGTGCCAGCAGTTTAAAGGGGCGAAACACCATATATTTT.

This clonotype has at least ten counts. The chain combines TRBV28 with TRBJ2-7; 10 nucleotides line up with TRBD2. After removal of 3 bases from V and 0 bases from J, the junction contained 11 bases not matched to a gene. The CDR3 sequence is 18 residues long. The germline V gene has CDR1 MDHEN and CDR2 SYDVKM. The CDR3 DNA reads TGTGCCAGCAGTTTGACCGATAGCGGGAGGTCCCCCTCCTACGAGCAGTACTTC. Translated, it gives CASSLTDSGRSPSYEQYF.

This rearrangement joins TRBV19 to TRBJ1-5; tentatively, D is TRBD1 (6 bases). V was trimmed by 7 bases and J by 4 bases, leaving 11 bases between them. CDR3 length equals 13 residues. Per germline, CDR1 LNHDA and CDR2 SQIVND (reference sequence). The CDR3, as DNA: TGTGCCAGTACTTGGGGGCGTAATCAGCCCCAGCATTTT. Protein: CASTWGRNQPQHF. The whole variable domain, remainder taken from reference TRBV19 and TRBJ1-5, is DGGITQSPKYLFRKEGQNVTLSCEQNLNHDAMYWYRQDPGQGLRLIYYSQIVNDFQKGDIAEGYSVSREKKESFPLTVTSAQKNPTAFYLCASTWGRNQPQHFGDGTRLSIL.

Worth noting for this clonotype: At one boundary the junction diverges from the germline segment, which might be a read error. The genes are TRBV28 and TRBJ2-1; 12 bases match TRBD2. Germline values: CDR1 MDHEN, CDR2 SYDVKM. The CDR3 length is 17 residues. The CDR3 reads CASIPRGSSGRANEQFF. DNA of the CDR3: TGTGCTAGCATCCCCCGAGGGTCTAGCGGGAGGGCCAATGAGCAGTTCTTC.

The rearrangement uses TRBV29-1 and TRBJ1-5, with 9 positions matching TRBD1. The germline gives CDR1 SQVTM, CDR2 ANQGSEA. CDR3 length: 13 residues. Germline trimming cut 6 bases from V and 6 bases from J; bases unmatched to any gene: 6. The CDR3 nucleotides read TGCAGCGTAGGGACAGGGCTCAGTCAGCCCCAGCATTTT. This sequence encodes CSVGTGLSQPQHF.

This chain links TRBV13 with TRBJ2-7, with D perhaps matching TRBD1 (6 bases). CDR1 PRHDT and CDR2 FYEKMQ come from the germline V gene (reference sequence). The CDR3 loop spans 14 amino acids. V was trimmed by 5 bases and J by 4 bases, leaving 15 bases between them. The CDR3 bases are TGTGCCAGCAGCCCGCCTGGGGACACATACGAGCAGTACTTC. Protein: CASSPPGDTYEQYF.

In DNA, the CDR3 is TGCGCCATCCAAGAACCGGGGAGTGAAAAACTGTTTTTT. Translating it yields CAIQEPGSEKLFF. This chain joins TRBV4-1 and TRBJ1-4; no clear D. The CDR3 contains 13 residues. V lost 10 bases and J 7 bases, leaving 16 bases between the germline ends. CDR1 is MGHRA, CDR2 YSYEKL, per germline.